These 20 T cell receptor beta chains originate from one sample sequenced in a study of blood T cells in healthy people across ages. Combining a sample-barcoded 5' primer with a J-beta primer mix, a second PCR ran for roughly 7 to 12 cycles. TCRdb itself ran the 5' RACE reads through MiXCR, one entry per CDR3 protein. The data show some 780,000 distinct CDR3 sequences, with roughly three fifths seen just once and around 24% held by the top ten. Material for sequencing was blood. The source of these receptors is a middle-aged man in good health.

The CDR3 sequence is CASSPTTGLAFGYTF. CDR3 DNA sequence: TGCGCCAGCAGCCCTACGACAGGGTTGGCTTTTGGCTACACCTTC. The chain uses TRBV5-1 and TRBJ1-2; 7 positions match TRBD1. The CDR3 runs 15 residues. Trimming took 4 bases from V and 7 from J; bases not matched to a gene: 13. Germline CDR1 reads SGHRS; CDR2 reads YFSETQ.

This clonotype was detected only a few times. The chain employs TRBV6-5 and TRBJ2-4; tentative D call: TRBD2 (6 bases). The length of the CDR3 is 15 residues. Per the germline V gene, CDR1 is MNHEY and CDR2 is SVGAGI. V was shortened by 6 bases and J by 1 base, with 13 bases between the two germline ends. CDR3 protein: CASRDPGGAKNIQYF. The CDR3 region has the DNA TGTGCCAGCAGGGACCCTGGGGGGGCCAAAAACATTCAGTACTTC.

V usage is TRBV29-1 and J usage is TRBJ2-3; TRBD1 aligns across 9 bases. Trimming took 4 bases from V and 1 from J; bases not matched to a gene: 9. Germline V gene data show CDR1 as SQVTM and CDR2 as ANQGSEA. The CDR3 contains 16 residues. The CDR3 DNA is TGCAGCGTTGCGATTTTGGGACAGGGAGGCACAGATACGCAGTATTTT. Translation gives CSVAILGQGGTDTQYF.

The CDR3 spells CASSYSTEGHNEQFF. CDR3 nucleotide sequence: TGTGCCAGCAGTTACTCAACGGAGGGCCACAATGAGCAGTTCTTC. The chain uses TRBV6-2 or TRBV6-3 and TRBJ2-1, with D perhaps matching TRBD2 (6 bases). The CDR3 has 15 residues. Per germline, CDR1 MNHEY and CDR2 SVGEGT. With 0 bases removed from V and 5 bases from J, the gap between germline ends came to 11 bases.

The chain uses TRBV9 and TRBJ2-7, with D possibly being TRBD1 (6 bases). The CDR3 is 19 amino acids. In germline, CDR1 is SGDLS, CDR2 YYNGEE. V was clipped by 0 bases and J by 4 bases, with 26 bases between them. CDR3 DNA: TGTGCCAGCAGCGTAGAACTCGTCGAGGGGGAGAGGAAGTTATACGAGCAGTACTTC. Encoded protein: CASSVELVEGERKLYEQYF.

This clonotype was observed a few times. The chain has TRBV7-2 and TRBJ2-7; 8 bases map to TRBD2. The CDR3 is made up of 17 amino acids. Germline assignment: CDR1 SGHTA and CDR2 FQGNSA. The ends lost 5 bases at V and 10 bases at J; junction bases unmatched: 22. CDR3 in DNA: TGTGCCAGCAGCCCGAAAACTCGCGGGGGGCCAGGGGACGCCCAGTACTTC. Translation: CASSPKTRGGPGDAQYF.

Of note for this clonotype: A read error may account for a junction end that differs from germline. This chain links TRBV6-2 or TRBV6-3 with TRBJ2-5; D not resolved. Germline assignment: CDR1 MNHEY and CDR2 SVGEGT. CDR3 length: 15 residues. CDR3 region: CASIFSPGPQEAQYF. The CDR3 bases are TGTGCCAGCATTTTCTCGCCGGGCCCCCAAGAGGCCCAGTACTTC.

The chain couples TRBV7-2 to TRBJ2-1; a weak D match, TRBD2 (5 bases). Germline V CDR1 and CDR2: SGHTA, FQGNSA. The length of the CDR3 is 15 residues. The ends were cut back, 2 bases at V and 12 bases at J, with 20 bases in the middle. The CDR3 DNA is TGTGCCAGCAGCTTATCCCGAATGCGGGCGATGGGGCAGTTCTTC. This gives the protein CASSLSRMRAMGQFF.

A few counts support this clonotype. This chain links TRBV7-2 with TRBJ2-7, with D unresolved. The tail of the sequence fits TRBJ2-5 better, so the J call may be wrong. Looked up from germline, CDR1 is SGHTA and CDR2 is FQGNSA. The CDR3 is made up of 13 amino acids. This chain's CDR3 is CASSSSPPETQYF. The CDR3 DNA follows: TGTGCCAGCAGCTCAAGCCCCCCGGAGACCCAGTACTTC.

The CDR3 DNA reads TGTGCCAGCAGCTTAGCTAGCGGCGAGCAGTACTTC. It codes for CASSLASGEQYF. The J gene is TRBJ2-7, the V gene TRBV6-1, with 7 bases matching TRBD2. This CDR3 contains 12 residues. V trimming: 6 bases; J trimming: 6 bases; junction bases outside the gene matches: 5. CDR1 MNHNS and CDR2 SASEGT come from the germline V gene.

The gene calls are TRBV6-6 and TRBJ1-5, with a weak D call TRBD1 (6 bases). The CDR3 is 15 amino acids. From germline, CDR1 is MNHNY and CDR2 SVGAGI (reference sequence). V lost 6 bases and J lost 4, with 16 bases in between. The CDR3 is CASRKPTGMNQPQHF. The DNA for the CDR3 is TGTGCCAGCAGAAAACCGACAGGAATGAATCAGCCCCAGCATTTT.

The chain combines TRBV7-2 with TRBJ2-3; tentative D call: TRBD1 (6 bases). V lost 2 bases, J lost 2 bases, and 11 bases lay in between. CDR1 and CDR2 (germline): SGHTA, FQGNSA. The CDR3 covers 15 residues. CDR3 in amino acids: CASSLSRGFTDTQYF. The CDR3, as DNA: TGTGCCAGCAGCTTATCCAGGGGTTTCACAGATACGCAGTATTTT.

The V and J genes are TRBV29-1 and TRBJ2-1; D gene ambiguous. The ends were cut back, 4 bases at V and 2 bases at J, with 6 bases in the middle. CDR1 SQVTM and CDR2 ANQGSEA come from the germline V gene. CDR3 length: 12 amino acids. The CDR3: CSVGWAYNEQFF. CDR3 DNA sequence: TGCAGCGTTGGTTGGGCCTACAATGAGCAGTTCTTC.

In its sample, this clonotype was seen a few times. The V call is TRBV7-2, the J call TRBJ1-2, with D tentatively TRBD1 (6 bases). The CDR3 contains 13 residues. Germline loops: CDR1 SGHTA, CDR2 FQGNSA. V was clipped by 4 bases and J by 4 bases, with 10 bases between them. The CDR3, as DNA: TGTGCCAGCAGCTCCGGACAGACCTATGGCTACACCTTC. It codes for CASSSGQTYGYTF.

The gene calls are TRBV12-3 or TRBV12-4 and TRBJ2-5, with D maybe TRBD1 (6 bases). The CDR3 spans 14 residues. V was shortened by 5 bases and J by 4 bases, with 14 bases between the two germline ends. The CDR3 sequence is CASSRMGAGETQYF. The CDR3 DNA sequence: TGTGCCAGCAGTCGTATGGGGGCAGGAGAGACCCAGTACTTC.

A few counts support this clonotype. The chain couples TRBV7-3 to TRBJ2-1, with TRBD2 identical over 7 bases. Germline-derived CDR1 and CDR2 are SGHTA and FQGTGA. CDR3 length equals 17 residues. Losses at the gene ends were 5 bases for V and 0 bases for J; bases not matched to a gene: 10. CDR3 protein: CASSIQSGGSSYNEQFF. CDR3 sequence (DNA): TGTGCCAGCAGCATACAATCTGGCGGGAGCTCCTACAATGAGCAGTTCTTC.

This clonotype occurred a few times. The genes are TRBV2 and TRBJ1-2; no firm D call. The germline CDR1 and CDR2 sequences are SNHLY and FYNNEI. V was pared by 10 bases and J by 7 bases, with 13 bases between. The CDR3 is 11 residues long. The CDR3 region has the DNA TGTGCCATCGTGCGAGGGAGTGGCTACACCTTC. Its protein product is CAIVRGSGYTF.

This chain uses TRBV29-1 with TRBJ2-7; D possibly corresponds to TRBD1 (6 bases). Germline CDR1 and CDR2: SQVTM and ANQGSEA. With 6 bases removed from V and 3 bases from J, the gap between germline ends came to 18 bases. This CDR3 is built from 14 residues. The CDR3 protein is CSVPPLDSNYEQYF. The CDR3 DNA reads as TGCAGCGTACCCCCATTGGACAGCAACTACGAGCAGTACTTC.

This CDR3 reads CASSGQRNEKLFF. The CDR3 DNA follows: TGTGCCAGCAGCGGACAGAGGAATGAAAAACTGTTTTTT. The V call is TRBV5-4, the J call TRBJ1-4; D might be TRBD1 (6 bases). Germline CDR1 SGHNT, CDR2 YYREEE (reference sequence). Trimming stripped 4 bases from V and 5 bases from J, with 9 bases between. The CDR3 runs to 13 residues.

The CDR3 region has the DNA TGTGCCAGCAGAGTAACGGGCCAGGATGAGCAGTTCTTC. It translates to CASRVTGQDEQFF. The chain links TRBV11-1 to TRBJ2-1; D remains unclear. CDR1 and CDR2 (germline): SGHAT, FQDESV (reference sequence). Deletions cut 6 bases from V and 8 bases from J, with 14 bases between. This CDR3 is built from 13 residues.